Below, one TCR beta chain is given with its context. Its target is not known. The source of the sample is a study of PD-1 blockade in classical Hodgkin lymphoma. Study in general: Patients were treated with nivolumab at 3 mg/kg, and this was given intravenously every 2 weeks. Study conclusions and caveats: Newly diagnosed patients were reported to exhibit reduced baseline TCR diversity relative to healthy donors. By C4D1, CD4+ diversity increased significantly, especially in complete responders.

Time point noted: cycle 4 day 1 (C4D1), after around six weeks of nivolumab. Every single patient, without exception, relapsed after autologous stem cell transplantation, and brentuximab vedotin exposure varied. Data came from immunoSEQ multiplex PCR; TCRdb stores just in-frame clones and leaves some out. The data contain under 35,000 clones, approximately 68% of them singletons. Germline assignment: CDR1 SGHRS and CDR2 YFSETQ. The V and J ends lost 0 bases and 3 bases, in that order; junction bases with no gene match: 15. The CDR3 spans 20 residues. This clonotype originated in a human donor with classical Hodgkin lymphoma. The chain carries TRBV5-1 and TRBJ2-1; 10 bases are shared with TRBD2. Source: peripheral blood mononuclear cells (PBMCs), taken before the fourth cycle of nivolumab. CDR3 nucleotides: TGCGCCAGCAGCTTGGTATCCGCCGCGGCTAGCGGGAGACTCTACAATGAGCAGTTCTTC. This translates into CASSLVSAAASGRLYNEQFF. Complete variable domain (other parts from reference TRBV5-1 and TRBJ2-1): KAGVTQTPRYLIKTRGQQVTLSCSPISGHRSVSWYQQTPGQGLQFLFEYFSETQRNKGNFPGRFSGRQFSNSRSEMNVSTLELGDSALYLCASSLVSAAASGRLYNEQFFGPGTRLTVL.